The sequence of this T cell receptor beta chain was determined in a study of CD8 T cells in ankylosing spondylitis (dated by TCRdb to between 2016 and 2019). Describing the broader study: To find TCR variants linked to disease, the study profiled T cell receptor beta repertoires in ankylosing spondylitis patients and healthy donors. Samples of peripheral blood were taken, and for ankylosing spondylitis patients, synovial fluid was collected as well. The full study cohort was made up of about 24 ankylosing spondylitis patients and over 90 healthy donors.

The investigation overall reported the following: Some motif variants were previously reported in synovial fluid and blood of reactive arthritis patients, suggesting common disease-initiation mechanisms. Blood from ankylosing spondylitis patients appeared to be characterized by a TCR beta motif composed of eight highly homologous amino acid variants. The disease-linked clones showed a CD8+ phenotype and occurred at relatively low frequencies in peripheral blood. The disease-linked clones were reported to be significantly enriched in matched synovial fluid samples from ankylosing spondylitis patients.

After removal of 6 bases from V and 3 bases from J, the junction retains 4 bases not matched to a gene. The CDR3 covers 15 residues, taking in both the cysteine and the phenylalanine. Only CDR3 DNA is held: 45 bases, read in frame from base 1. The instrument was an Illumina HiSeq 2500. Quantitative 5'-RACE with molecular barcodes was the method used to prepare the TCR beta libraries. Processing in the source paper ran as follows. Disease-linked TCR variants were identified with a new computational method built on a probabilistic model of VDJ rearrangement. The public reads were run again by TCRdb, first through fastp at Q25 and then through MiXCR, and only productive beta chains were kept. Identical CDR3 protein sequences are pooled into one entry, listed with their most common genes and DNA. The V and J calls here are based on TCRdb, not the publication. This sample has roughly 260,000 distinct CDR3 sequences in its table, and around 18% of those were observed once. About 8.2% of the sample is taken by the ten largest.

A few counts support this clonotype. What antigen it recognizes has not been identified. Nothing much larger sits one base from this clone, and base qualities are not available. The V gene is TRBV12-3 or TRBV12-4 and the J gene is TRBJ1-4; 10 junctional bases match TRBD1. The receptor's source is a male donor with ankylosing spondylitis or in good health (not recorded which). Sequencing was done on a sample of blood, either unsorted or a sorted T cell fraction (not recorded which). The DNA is TGTGCCAGCAGGGGGACAGGGGCCGCTAATGAAAAACTGTTTTTT. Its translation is CASRGTGAANEKLFF.